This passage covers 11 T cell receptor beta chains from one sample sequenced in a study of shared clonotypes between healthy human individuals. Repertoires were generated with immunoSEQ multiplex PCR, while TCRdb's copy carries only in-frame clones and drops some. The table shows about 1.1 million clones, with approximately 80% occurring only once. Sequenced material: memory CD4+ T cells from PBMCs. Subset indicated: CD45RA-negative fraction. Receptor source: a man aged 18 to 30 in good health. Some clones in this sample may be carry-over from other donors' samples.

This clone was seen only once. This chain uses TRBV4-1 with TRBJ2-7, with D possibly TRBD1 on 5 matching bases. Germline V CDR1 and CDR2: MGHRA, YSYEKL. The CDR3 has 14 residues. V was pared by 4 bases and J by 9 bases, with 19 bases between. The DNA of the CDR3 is TGCGCCAGCAGCCCGACAGCCCTTTCTCAGGGGCAGTACTTC. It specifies CASSPTALSQGQYF.

CDR3 in DNA: TGTGCCAGCTCACCAGCGCAGGACAGAACCTACGAGCAGTACTTC. Protein product: CASSPAQDRTYEQYF. The genes are TRBV18 and TRBJ2-7, with D perhaps TRBD1 (6 bases). The CDR3 consists of 15 residues. The germline V gene encodes CDR1 KGHSH and CDR2 LQKENI. V gave up 2 bases and J gave up 2 bases, with 13 bases separating them. The variable domain in full, with the rest retrieved from reference TRBV18 and TRBJ2-7, is NAGVMQNPRHLVRRRGQEARLRCSPMKGHSHVYWYRQLPEEGLKFMVYLQKENIIDESGMPKERFSAEFPKEGPSILRIQQVVRGDSAAYFCASSPAQDRTYEQYFGPGTRLTVT.

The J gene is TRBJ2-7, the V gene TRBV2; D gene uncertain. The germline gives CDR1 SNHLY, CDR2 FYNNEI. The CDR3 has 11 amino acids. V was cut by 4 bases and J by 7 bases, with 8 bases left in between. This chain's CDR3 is CASSVFEEQYF. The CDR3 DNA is TGTGCCAGCAGTGTGTTCGAGGAGCAGTACTTC. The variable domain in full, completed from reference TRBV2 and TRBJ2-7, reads EPEVTQTPSHQVTQMGQEVILRCVPISNHLYFYWYRQILGQKVEFLVSFYNNEISEKSEIFDDQFSVERPDGSNFTLKIRSTKLEDSAMYFCASSVFEEQYFGPGTRLTVT.

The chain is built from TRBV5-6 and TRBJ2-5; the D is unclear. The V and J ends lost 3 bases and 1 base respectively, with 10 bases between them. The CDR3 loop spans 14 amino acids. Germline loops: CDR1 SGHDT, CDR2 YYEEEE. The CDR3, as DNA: TGTGCCAGCAGCTCTTGGGCGTTCCAAGAGACCCAGTACTTC. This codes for CASSSWAFQETQYF.

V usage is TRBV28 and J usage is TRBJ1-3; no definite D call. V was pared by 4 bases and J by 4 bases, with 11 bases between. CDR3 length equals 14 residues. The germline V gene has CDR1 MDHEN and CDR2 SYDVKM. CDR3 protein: CASSWTSEGNTIYF. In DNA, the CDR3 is TGTGCCAGCAGTTGGACTTCAGAAGGAAACACCATATATTTT. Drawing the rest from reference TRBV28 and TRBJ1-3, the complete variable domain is DVKVTQSSRYLVKRTGEKVFLECVQDMDHENMFWYRQDPGLGLRLIYFSYDVKMKEKGDIPEGYSVSREKKERFSLILESASTNQTSMYLCASSWTSEGNTIYFGEGSWLTVV.

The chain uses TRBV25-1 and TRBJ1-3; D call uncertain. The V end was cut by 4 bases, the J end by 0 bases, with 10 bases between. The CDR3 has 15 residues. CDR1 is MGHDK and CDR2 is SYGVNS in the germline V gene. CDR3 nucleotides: TGTGCCAGCAGTGGGCGTACCGTCTCTGGAAACACCATATATTTT. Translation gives CASSGRTVSGNTIYF.

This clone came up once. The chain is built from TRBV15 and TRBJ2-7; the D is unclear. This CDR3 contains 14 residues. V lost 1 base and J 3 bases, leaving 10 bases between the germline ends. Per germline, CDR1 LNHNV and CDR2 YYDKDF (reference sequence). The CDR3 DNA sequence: TGTGCCACCAGCAGAGGAAATCAGAACTACGAGCAGTACTTC. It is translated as CATSRGNQNYEQYF.

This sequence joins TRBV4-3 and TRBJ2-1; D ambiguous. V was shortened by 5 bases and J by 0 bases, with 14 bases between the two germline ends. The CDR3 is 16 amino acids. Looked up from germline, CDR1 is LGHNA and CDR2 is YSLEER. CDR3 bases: TGCGCCAGCAGCGTGATAGGACGAGGCTCCTACAATGAGCAGTTCTTC. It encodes CASSVIGRGSYNEQFF.

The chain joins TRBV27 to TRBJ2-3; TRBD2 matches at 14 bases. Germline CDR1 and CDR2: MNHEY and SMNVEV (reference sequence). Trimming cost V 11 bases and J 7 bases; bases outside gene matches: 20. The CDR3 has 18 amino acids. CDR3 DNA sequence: TGTGCCGGCGAGGGGACAGGGGGGACTAGCGGGAGACAATATACGCAGTATTTT. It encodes CAGEGTGGTSGRQYTQYF.

This chain's CDR3 is CAWTADYTGELFF. In DNA, the CDR3 is TGTGCCTGGACCGCCGACTACACCGGGGAGCTGTTTTTT. This sequence joins TRBV30 and TRBJ2-2; D remains unclear. V was clipped by 4 bases and J by 3 bases, with 9 bases between them. Per the germline V gene, CDR1 is GTSNPN and CDR2 is SVGIG (reference sequence). The CDR3 extends over 13 amino acids. Variable domain in full (rest from reference TRBV30 and TRBJ2-2): SQTIHQWPATLVQPVGSPLSLECTVEGTSNPNLYWYRQAAGRGLQLLFYSVGIGQISSEVPQNLSASRPQDRQFILSSKKLLLSDSGFYLCAWTADYTGELFFGEGSRLTVL.

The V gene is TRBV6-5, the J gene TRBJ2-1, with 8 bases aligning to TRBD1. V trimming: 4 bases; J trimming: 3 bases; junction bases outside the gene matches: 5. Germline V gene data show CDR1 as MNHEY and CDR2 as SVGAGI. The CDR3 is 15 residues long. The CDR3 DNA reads TGTGCCAGCAGTTCCCAGGGGGCGCTCTACAATGAGCAGTTCTTC. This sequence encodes CASSSQGALYNEQFF.